One T cell receptor beta chain is described in this entry. This sample is drawn from a study of blood T cell repertoires in COVID-19. Background on the study: The origin of the acute and convalescent COVID-19 samples was the United States, Italy and Spain. Nucleic acid was either cDNA or gDNA, and it came from T cells, B-cell-depleted T cells, or PBMCs.

In the authors' methods: Amplifying reference gene primers gave estimates of nucleated cell counts. Measured with immunoSEQ multiplex PCR; TCRdb has only the in-frame clones, and not every one. V and J calls plus clone size are reproduced from that table; the DNA served to infer D and trimming. The sample lists under 80,000 clones; around nine tenths were seen once. After removal of 1 base from V and 7 bases from J, the junction contained 10 bases not matched to a gene. The CDR3 is made up of 17 amino acids. Germline V gene lookup returns CDR1 SGHNT and CDR2 YENEEA. The origin of this receptor is a man between 65 and 80 years old with acute or convalescent COVID-19. Sequenced: peripheral blood. V usage is TRBV11-3 and J usage is TRBJ2-1; 10 nucleotides agree with TRBD2. CDR3 nucleotide sequence: TGTGCCAGCAGCTTAGCGGCTCTAGCGGGAGCTGAAAATGAGCAGTTCTTC. Amino acid sequence: CASSLAALAGAENEQFF.